This T cell receptor beta chain stems from a study of T cell responses to AZD1222 COVID-19 vaccine. General study findings and limits: The number of AZD1222 recipients seropositive at baseline was only 5 to 7.

Note on this clone: Its antigen is undetermined.

The CDR3 length is 14 residues. CDR1 is SGHRS, CDR2 YFSETQ, per germline. Trimming cost V 4 bases and J 6 bases, with 14 bases left between them. Method: immunoSEQ multiplex PCR; TCRdb's copy keeps in-frame clones and lacks some. Of about 88,000 clones listed, just over 90% are singletons. The V gene is TRBV5-1, the J gene TRBJ2-1, with D possibly matching TRBD1 (5 bases). This clonotype originated in an adult in good health. The sequencing used peripheral blood, collected on day 0 of AZD1222 vaccination. For the CDR3, the DNA is TGCGCCAGCAGCGTGGGGCCCACCGCCAATGAGCAGTTCTTC. This gives the protein CASSVGPTANEQFF.